Listed below are T cell receptor beta chains from one sample, sequenced in a study of T-cell reconstitution after alpha-beta-depleted transplantation in children. TCRdb re-analysed the PCR reads in MiXCR, keeping a single row per CDR3 protein. The sample includes 130,000 or so distinct CDR3 sequences, more than 9.5% seen only once; the top ten take less than 25%. The source material was PBMCs, mostly from graft donor cells, sampled 180 days after TCRalphabeta/CD19-depleted stem cell transplant. Source of these receptors: a girl in the first two years of life who had a stem cell transplant for combined immunodeficiency, so the T cells may come from the graft donor. Both conserved end residues are part of each CDR3. A D gene is named only where the DNA matches it firmly. Rows give clone size only sometimes, using once, few, many, or a class for an expanded clone.

cdr3_aa cdr3_nt j_call cdr3_length v_call d_call clone_size
CASSRGQGGVDEQYF TGTGCCAGCAGCCGAGGACAGGGAGGGGTCGACGAGCAGTACTTC TRBJ2-7 15 TRBV3-1 NA NA
CSVAGRLNTEAFF TGCAGCGTAGCGGGACGCTTGAACACTGAAGCTTTCTTT TRBJ1-1 13 TRBV29-1 NA NA
CAARVGRGGTEAFF TGTGCCGCCCGGGTGGGCAGGGGGGGAACTGAAGCTTTCTTT TRBJ1-1 14 TRBV6-1 TRBD1 few
CAWTIQETQYF TGTGCCTGGACAATCCAAGAGACCCAGTACTTC TRBJ2-5 11 TRBV30 NA once
CASSVDDTDTQYF TGTGCCAGCAGCGTAGATGACACAGATACGCAGTATTTT TRBJ2-3 13 TRBV9 NA NA
CASSSRGTNEKLFF TGTGCCAGCAGTTCCAGGGGGACTAATGAAAAACTGTTTTTT TRBJ1-4 14 TRBV12-3/TRBV12-4 TRBD1 many
CSVEPRHTDTQYF TGCAGCGTTGAACCACGGCACACAGATACGCAGTATTTT TRBJ2-3 13 TRBV29-1 NA few
CASTTQVGTEAFF TGTGCCAGCACCACGCAGGTAGGGACTGAAGCTTTCTTT TRBJ1-1 13 TRBV7-9 NA once
CAILDGGSAEQYF TGTGCCATTCTGGACGGGGGCTCGGCCGAGCAGTACTTC TRBJ2-7 13 TRBV10-3 NA NA
CASSLGGGSSGNTIYF TGTGCCAGCAGCTTAGGAGGAGGAAGCTCTGGAAACACCATATATTTT TRBJ1-3 16 TRBV7-6 NA few
CASSHTGTPDEQYF TGTGCCAGTAGTCATACAGGGACCCCAGACGAGCAGTACTTC TRBJ2-7 14 TRBV19 NA NA
CSVPTSGGPNEQFF TGCAGCGTCCCGACTAGCGGGGGCCCCAATGAGCAGTTCTTC TRBJ2-1 14 TRBV29-1 TRBD2 NA
CASSAQHPGLDIGNIQYF TGTGCCAGCAGCGCCCAGCATCCGGGACTAGATATAGGAAACATTCAGTACTTC TRBJ2-4 18 TRBV7-6 TRBD2 many
CASSAGTSGLNTGELFF TGTGCCAGCTCAGCCGGGACTAGCGGGTTGAACACCGGGGAGCTGTTTTTT TRBJ2-2 17 TRBV18 TRBD2 few
CASSYIPTGSTYEQYF TGCGCCAGCAGCTACATCCCCACGGGGTCTACCTACGAGCAGTACTTC TRBJ2-7 16 TRBV4-1 NA NA